The 22 T cell receptor beta chains below come from one sample, sequenced in a study of shared clonotypes between healthy human individuals. Sequencing used immunoSEQ multiplex PCR; TCRdb keeps in-frame clones, though not all of them. The sample lists about 2.4 million clones; 90% to 95% were seen once. Sequenced: naive CD4+ T cells from PBMCs. Subset meaning: CD45RA+ positively selected. The source of these receptors is a man younger than 35 in good health. Some clones in this sample may be carry-over from other donors' samples.

The chain couples TRBV5-4 to TRBJ1-2; perhaps TRBD1 as D (5 bases). The CDR3 is made up of 16 amino acids. The V gene's germline CDR1 is SGHNT and CDR2 YYREEE (reference sequence). V lost 0 bases and J 1 base, leaving 13 bases between the germline ends. The CDR3: CASSLVRGHLNYGYTF. In DNA form, the CDR3 reads TGTGCCAGCAGCTTGGTACGGGGCCATCTTAACTATGGCTACACCTTC.

Comments on this clone: Other DNA sequences from this sample encode an identical CDR3 as well. The chain is built from TRBV5-1 and TRBJ2-3, with 7 bases identical to TRBD2. CDR1 and CDR2 from the germline V gene are SGHRS and YFSETQ. Trimming cost V 1 base and J 0 bases; bases outside gene matches: 2. The CDR3 is made up of 15 amino acids. This chain's CDR3 is CASSLPSGSTDTQYF. The CDR3 nucleotides are TGCGCCAGCAGCTTGCCTAGCGGTAGCACAGATACGCAGTATTTT.

V is TRBV4-1 and J is TRBJ1-5; TRBD1 is a possible D gene (6 bases). The CDR3 is made up of 16 amino acids. Germline CDR1 and CDR2: MGHRA and YSYEKL. V shed 4 bases and J shed 1 base, with 14 bases lying between them. CDR3 bases: TGCGCCAGCAGCCCTATTCGGGGGGCCAGCAATCAGCCCCAGCATTTT. Translating gives CASSPIRGASNQPQHF.

This chain uses TRBV18 with TRBJ2-5, with D perhaps TRBD1 (6 bases). Trimming pared 1 base from V and 2 bases from J, leaving 11 bases between. Germline lookup yields CDR1 KGHSH and CDR2 LQKENI. This CDR3 has 15 amino acids. Written as DNA, the CDR3 is TGTGCCAGCTCACCACAACAGGGCGGTCAAGAGACCCAGTACTTC. It encodes CASSPQQGGQETQYF.

The CDR3 here is CASSLGQGPGQPQHF. CDR3 DNA sequence: TGCGCCAGCAGCTTGGGGCAGGGCCCGGGACAGCCCCAGCATTTT. The gene calls are TRBV5-1 and TRBJ1-5; D is perhaps TRBD1 (5 bases). The germline CDR1 and CDR2 sequences are SGHRS and YFSETQ. The V end was cut by 0 bases, the J end by 7 bases, with 14 bases between. The CDR3 extends over 15 amino acids. The full variable domain, in which reference TRBV5-1 and TRBJ1-5 provide the parts outside the CDR3, is KAGVTQTPRYLIKTRGQQVTLSCSPISGHRSVSWYQQTPGQGLQFLFEYFSETQRNKGNFPGRFSGRQFSNSRSEMNVSTLELGDSALYLCASSLGQGPGQPQHFGDGTRLSIL.

With respect to this clone: Other DNA sequences from this sample encode an identical CDR3 as well. The rearrangement joins TRBV19 to TRBJ2-3; D might be TRBD1 (8 bases). The V end was cut by 4 bases, the J end by 3 bases, with 14 bases between. The CDR3 contains 15 residues. The germline V gene encodes CDR1 LNHDA and CDR2 SQIVND (reference sequence). The CDR3 loop reads CASSNRGGSTDTQYF. The CDR3, as DNA: TGTGCCAGTAGTAACAGGGGGGGGTCGACAGATACGCAGTATTTT.

The chain is built from TRBV19 and TRBJ2-7; 7 bases match TRBD1. The CDR3 has 14 residues. The germline V gene encodes CDR1 LNHDA and CDR2 SQIVND (reference sequence). V shed 6 bases and J 0 bases; nucleotides not matched to a gene: 5. The CDR3 is CASRRQGSSYEQYF. The CDR3 bases are TGTGCCAGTAGACGACAGGGCAGCTCCTACGAGCAGTACTTC.

The genes are TRBV7-2 and TRBJ2-1; D is unclear. V lost 1 base to trimming and J lost 2 bases, with 6 bases between them. Germline lookup yields CDR1 SGHTA and CDR2 FQGNSA. This CDR3 comprises 14 residues. CDR3 loop: CASSLVFTYNEQFF. For the CDR3, the DNA is TGTGCCAGCAGCTTAGTGTTTACCTACAATGAGCAGTTCTTC.

The rearrangement uses TRBV15 and TRBJ2-7; tentatively, D is TRBD1 or TRBD2 (5 bases each). The CDR3 covers 17 residues. Germline CDR1 is LNHNV and CDR2 is YYDKDF (reference sequence). Trimming pared 1 base from V and 6 bases from J, leaving 22 bases between. CDR3 residues: CATSRVAGTLQVAEQYF. DNA for the CDR3: TGTGCCACCAGCAGAGTGGCAGGGACCCTCCAAGTCGCCGAGCAGTACTTC.

This clone showed up just once. The chain is built from TRBV10-3 and TRBJ2-7, with 7 nucleotides matching TRBD2. V was pared by 11 bases and J by 1 base, with 11 bases of the junction left unmatched. This CDR3 spans 14 amino acids. CDR1 ENHRY and CDR2 SYGVKD come from the germline V gene. The CDR3 sequence is CASRGDGTSYEQYF. CDR3 bases: TGTGCCTCCCGGGGGGACGGAACGTCCTACGAGCAGTACTTC.

V gene TRBV5-1 combines with J gene TRBJ2-3; D perhaps matches TRBD2 (5 bases). The CDR3 has 11 amino acids. Germline assignment: CDR1 SGHRS and CDR2 YFSETQ. V was clipped by 3 bases and J by 7 bases, with 6 bases between them. CDR3 bases: TGCGCCAGCAGCTCCGGGAATACGCAGTATTTT. As protein: CASSSGNTQYF.

The rearrangement links TRBV6-1 to TRBJ1-5; D is unclear. V gave up 1 base and J gave up 0 bases, with 10 bases separating them. Germline V gene data show CDR1 as MNHNS and CDR2 as SASEGT. The CDR3 runs 16 residues. The CDR3 reads CASSEEADYSNQPQHF. CDR3 DNA sequence: TGTGCCAGCAGTGAAGAGGCAGATTATAGCAATCAGCCCCAGCATTTT.

V and J are TRBV11-2 and TRBJ2-7; perhaps TRBD2 as D (5 bases). Germline values: CDR1 SGHAT, CDR2 FQNNGV. The CDR3 covers 13 residues. Trimming left V 4 bases short and J 6 bases short, with 13 bases between. The CDR3 DNA reads as TGTGCCAGCAGCTACCCGGGATTCCTCGAGCAGTACTTC. Protein product: CASSYPGFLEQYF.

The CDR3 reads CASGSVVAGRDDTQYF. The DNA for the CDR3 is TGTGCCAGCGGATCGGTAGTAGCGGGAAGGGACGATACGCAGTATTTT. The V call is TRBV5-4, the J call TRBJ2-3; TRBD2 aligns across 8 bases. The length of the CDR3 is 16 residues. CDR1 is SGHNT, CDR2 YYREEE, per germline (reference sequence). Unmatched junction bases numbered 16, after V lost 7 bases and J lost 6 bases.

The J gene is TRBJ2-7, the V gene TRBV5-8, with 9 bases aligning to TRBD2. The CDR3 loop spans 17 amino acids. V shed 4 bases and J 5 bases; nucleotides not matched to a gene: 16. Germline lookup yields CDR1 SGHTS and CDR2 YDEGEE. The DNA of the CDR3 is TGTGCCAGCAGCGGGAGGTGGGGGACTAGCATAATCCACGAGCAGTACTTC. Its protein product is CASSGRWGTSIIHEQYF.

This clone was detected only once. The chain couples TRBV19 to TRBJ1-1; 7 nucleotides align to TRBD1. CDR1 LNHDA and CDR2 SQIVND come from the germline V gene (reference sequence). This CDR3 has 14 residues. Trimming took 5 bases from V and 6 from J; bases not matched to a gene: 9. This CDR3 reads CASSRQGTVAEAFF. CDR3 bases: TGTGCCAGTAGTCGACAGGGAACGGTCGCTGAAGCTTTCTTT.

The chain uses TRBV28 and TRBJ2-1, with 8 positions matching TRBD2. From germline, CDR1 is MDHEN and CDR2 SYDVKM. Unmatched junction bases numbered 14, after V lost 6 bases and J lost 4 bases. This CDR3 is 17 amino acids long. The DNA of the CDR3 is TGTGCCAGCAGCCCCGGGGGTGCGGGAGGCCTATACAATGAGCAGTTCTTC. Protein product: CASSPGGAGGLYNEQFF.

V usage is TRBV4-1 and J usage is TRBJ1-5; D might be TRBD1 (5 bases). The germline V gene encodes CDR1 MGHRA and CDR2 YSYEKL. The CDR3 has 17 residues. The V and J ends lost 5 bases and 1 base respectively, with 18 bases between them. Here the CDR3 reads CASSGRPGGRSNQPQHF. The DNA of the CDR3 is TGCGCCAGCAGCGGTCGCCCCGGGGGGAGAAGCAATCAGCCCCAGCATTTT.

The chain recombines TRBV5-6 with TRBJ1-1, with a tentative D call TRBD1 (5 bases). V lost 0 bases and J lost 4, with 13 bases in between. Germline assignment: CDR1 SGHDT and CDR2 YYEEEE. The CDR3 totals 15 residues. CDR3 sequence reads: CASSLGRVSGTEAFF. CDR3 in DNA: TGTGCCAGCAGCTTGGGCAGGGTGTCGGGCACTGAAGCTTTCTTT.

This clone was seen once. V is TRBV30 and J is TRBJ2-2, with D perhaps TRBD1 or TRBD2 (5 bases each). Germline V CDR1 and CDR2: GTSNPN, SVGIG (reference sequence). This CDR3 comprises 15 residues. The V end lost 0 bases, the J end lost 5 bases, and 13 bases lay between the germline ends. The CDR3 is CAWSVGVRGTGELFF. DNA for the CDR3: TGTGCCTGGAGTGTGGGGGTGAGAGGTACCGGGGAGCTGTTTTTT.

V is TRBV28 and J is TRBJ1-1, with 8 bases aligning to TRBD1. Germline assignment: CDR1 MDHEN and CDR2 SYDVKM. With V trimmed by 6 bases and J by 1 base, 10 bases remained unmatched. This CDR3 comprises 16 residues. This CDR3 is CASSRGQGFRNTEAFF. CDR3 in DNA: TGTGCCAGCAGCCGAGGACAGGGTTTCCGGAACACTGAAGCTTTCTTT.

The chain carries TRBV5-1 and TRBJ1-4; 8 nucleotides agree with TRBD1. In germline, CDR1 is SGHRS, CDR2 YFSETQ. The length of the CDR3 is 15 residues. The V gene end was trimmed by 1 base and the J gene end by 7 bases; junction bases not matched to a gene: 6. CDR3 in amino acids: CASSLFGQGGEKLFF. In DNA, the CDR3 is TGCGCCAGCAGCTTGTTTGGACAGGGTGGTGAAAAACTGTTTTTT.